These 18 T cell receptor beta chains originate from one sample sequenced in a study of T cell responses to AZD1222 COVID-19 vaccine. Libraries were prepared by immunoSEQ multiplex PCR; TCRdb keeps only in-frame clonotypes and omits some of them. The sample consists of 120,000 or so clones, more than 70% of them appearing once. Specimen: peripheral blood, collected on day 0 of AZD1222 vaccination. Receptors originate from an adult in good health.

The chain employs TRBV7-8 and TRBJ2-1, with TRBD2 matching over 9 bases. CDR1 is SGHVS, CDR2 FQNEAQ, per germline. There are 17 residues in the CDR3. Germline trimming cut 1 base from V and 0 bases from J; bases unmatched to any gene: 4. DNA of the CDR3: TGTGCCAGCAGCTTAGTTCTAGCGGGAAGCTCCTACAATGAGCAGTTCTTC. Translated, it gives CASSLVLAGSSYNEQFF.

The chain carries TRBV27 and TRBJ2-1; TRBD2 matches 7 bases. With V trimmed by 4 bases and J by 4 bases, 10 bases remained unmatched. The germline CDR1 and CDR2 sequences are MNHEY and SMNVEV (reference sequence). The CDR3 consists of 16 residues. CDR3 amino acids: CASSWGASGAYNEQFF. The CDR3 DNA sequence: TGTGCCAGCAGTTGGGGTGCTAGCGGAGCGTACAATGAGCAGTTCTTC.

The V gene is TRBV5-1, the J gene TRBJ1-4, with D perhaps TRBD1 (5 bases). V gave up 4 bases and J gave up 2 bases, with 9 bases separating them. Germline V gene lookup returns CDR1 SGHRS and CDR2 YFSETQ. The CDR3 runs to 14 residues. The CDR3 spells CASSRWGTNEKLFF. In DNA form, the CDR3 reads TGCGCCAGCAGCCGTTGGGGGACTAATGAAAAACTGTTTTTT.

The count of this clone is one. The chain couples TRBV4-1 to TRBJ2-7; D unresolved. The CDR3 length is 16 residues. Germline lookup yields CDR1 MGHRA and CDR2 YSYEKL. Trimming removed 0 bases from V and 0 bases from J, with 12 bases in between. The CDR3 nucleotides are TGCGCCAGCAGCCAAGATCCGCAGTATAGCTCCTACGAGCAGTACTTC. It translates to CASSQDPQYSSYEQYF.

This chain links TRBV10-3 with TRBJ2-3; tentatively, D is TRBD1 or TRBD2 (5 bases each). The germline V gene encodes CDR1 ENHRY and CDR2 SYGVKD. The V gene lost 5 bases and the J gene lost 6 bases, with 15 bases spanning the gap. This CDR3 is 14 amino acids long. The CDR3 bases are TGTGCCATCAGTTCCGGGACCTCCGCGGATACGCAGTATTTT. Translation gives CAISSGTSADTQYF.

The chain has TRBV14 and TRBJ2-1; D gene ambiguous. There are 15 residues in the CDR3. Germline CDR1 and CDR2: SGHDN and FVKESK. Trimming took off 1 base at V and 5 bases at J, with 12 bases between the two ends. The CDR3 here is CASSQAAREHNEQFF. CDR3 nucleotide sequence: TGTGCCAGCAGCCAAGCCGCTCGAGAGCACAATGAGCAGTTCTTC.

The genes are TRBV7-2 and TRBJ1-5; D is possibly TRBD1 (6 bases). The V gene lost 4 bases and the J gene lost 6 bases, with 16 bases spanning the gap. The CDR3 runs to 15 residues. Germline values: CDR1 SGHTA, CDR2 FQGNSA. CDR3 DNA: TGTGCCAGCAGCTCTAGAGGGGGGGCGGGTCAGCCCCAGCATTTT. This encodes CASSSRGGAGQPQHF.

V and J are TRBV4-1 and TRBJ2-7; a possible D gene is TRBD2 (6 bases). Trimming took 1 base from V and 1 from J, leaving 8 bases between them. Germline CDR1 reads MGHRA; CDR2 reads YSYEKL. The CDR3 totals 14 residues. CDR3 nucleotide sequence: TGCGCCAGCAGCCAAGGTCGGGAGTCCTACGAGCAGTACTTC. It encodes CASSQGRESYEQYF.

V gene TRBV29-1 combines with J gene TRBJ2-7; D possibly corresponds to TRBD1 (6 bases). Germline CDR1 SQVTM, CDR2 ANQGSEA. The ends were cut back, 6 bases at V and 2 bases at J, with 14 bases in the middle. The CDR3 loop spans 13 amino acids. This CDR3 is CSVDERGTYEQYF. The CDR3 DNA reads as TGCAGCGTAGACGAGAGGGGGACCTACGAGCAGTACTTC.

V is TRBV7-9 and J is TRBJ2-5, with D perhaps assigned TRBD1 or TRBD2 (5 bases each). Germline-derived CDR1 and CDR2 are SEHNR and FQNEAQ (reference sequence). This CDR3 contains 16 residues. The V and J ends lost 5 bases and 5 bases respectively, with 21 bases between them. CDR3 residues: CASSPGRRIGGETQYF. The CDR3 DNA follows: TGTGCCAGCAGCCCAGGCAGGAGAATTGGGGGTGAGACCCAGTACTTC.

The chain has TRBV18 and TRBJ1-2, with D tentatively TRBD1 (5 bases). The V gene lost 2 bases and the J gene lost 4 bases, with 17 bases spanning the gap. Germline values: CDR1 KGHSH, CDR2 LQKENI. The CDR3 sequence is 16 residues long. CDR3 sequence: CASSPDPGRSSYGYTF. The CDR3, as DNA: TGTGCCAGCTCACCAGATCCGGGACGCAGCTCCTATGGCTACACCTTC.

The chain carries TRBV5-6 and TRBJ2-1, with D unresolved. Between the trimmed V and J ends, which lost 3 bases and 0 bases, there was a span of 13 bases. Germline CDR1 SGHDT, CDR2 YYEEEE. This CDR3 is 16 amino acids long. For the CDR3, the DNA is TGTGCCAGCAGCTACGAAGACTTCTTCTCCTACAATGAGCAGTTCTTC. Translation gives CASSYEDFFSYNEQFF.

The rearrangement joins TRBV27 to TRBJ2-5; 10 nucleotides align to TRBD2. The CDR3 sequence is 16 residues long. The trim removed 2 bases at V and 0 bases at J, leaving 3 bases unmatched. Germline CDR1 MNHEY, CDR2 SMNVEV (reference sequence). CDR3: CASSLTTSGDQETQYF. In DNA form, the CDR3 reads TGTGCCAGCAGTTTAACAACTAGCGGGGACCAAGAGACCCAGTACTTC.

V gene TRBV10-1 combines with J gene TRBJ1-1; D possibly corresponds to TRBD1 (6 bases). Trimming left V 2 bases short and J 4 bases short, with 17 bases between. Germline V gene data show CDR1 as WNHNN and CDR2 as SYGVQD (reference sequence). The CDR3 sequence is 16 residues long. The CDR3 loop reads CASSETIQGGGTEAFF. DNA for the CDR3: TGCGCCAGCAGTGAGACGATACAGGGTGGTGGCACTGAAGCTTTCTTT.

The V call is TRBV30, the J call TRBJ2-2, with 7 bases that match TRBD2. V lost 1 base, J lost 2 bases, and 7 bases stayed unmatched. CDR1 is GTSNPN and CDR2 is SVGIG in the germline V gene (reference sequence). The CDR3 runs to 16 residues. The CDR3 sequence is CAWSGPASGNTGELFF. CDR3 coding DNA: TGTGCCTGGAGTGGGCCGGCTAGCGGCAACACCGGGGAGCTGTTTTTT.

The chain couples TRBV5-4 to TRBJ2-1; 9 bases fit TRBD2. The CDR3 runs to 18 residues. Looked up from germline, CDR1 is SGHNT and CDR2 is YYREEE (reference sequence). Unmatched junction bases numbered 18, after V lost 3 bases and J lost 8 bases. The DNA for the CDR3 is TGTGCCAGCAGCTCGCATACCGAAACAGCGGGAGGTTGGTATGAGCAGTTCTTC. This gives the protein CASSSHTETAGGWYEQFF. Full variable domain (remainder filled in from reference TRBV5-4 and TRBJ2-1): ETGVTQSPTHLIKTRGQQVTLRCSSQSGHNTVSWYQQALGQGPQFIFQYYREEENGRGNFPPRFSGLQFPNYSSELNVNALELDDSALYLCASSSHTETAGGWYEQFFGPGTRLTVL.

About this clone: This specimen includes other DNA sequences encoding the same CDR3. CDR3 sequence: CASSWGNQPQHF. The CDR3, as DNA: TGTGCCAGTTCCTGGGGCAATCAGCCCCAGCATTTT. The rearrangement joins TRBV28 to TRBJ1-5; D gene uncertain. Per germline, CDR1 MDHEN and CDR2 SYDVKM. V was shortened by 9 bases and J by 2 bases, with 8 bases between the two germline ends. The CDR3 spans 12 residues.

The chain has TRBV9 and TRBJ1-1, with D maybe TRBD1 (5 bases). CDR1 SGDLS and CDR2 YYNGEE come from the germline V gene. V lost 0 bases, J lost 3 bases, and 12 bases lay in between. The CDR3 has 15 residues. CDR3 sequence reads: CASSVEGIGDTEAFF. The CDR3 region has the DNA TGTGCCAGCAGCGTAGAGGGGATCGGGGACACTGAAGCTTTCTTT. The full variable domain, with the rest looked up from reference TRBV9 and TRBJ1-1, is DSGVTQTPKHLITATGQRVTLRCSPRSGDLSVYWYQQSLDQGLQFLIQYYNGEERAKGNILERFSAQQFPDLHSELNLSSLELGDSALYFCASSVEGIGDTEAFFGQGTRLTVV.